A single T cell receptor beta chain is shown here with its context. This sample also contains other DNA sequences that code for the same CDR3. TCRdb's table, derived via immunoSEQ multiplex PCR, lists solely in-frame clones and lacks some. This table has 150,000 to 200,000 clones, over 75% appearing once. This record comes from a study of blood T cell repertoires in COVID-19. The CDR3 consists of 15 residues. V trimming: 1 base; J trimming: 0 bases; junction bases outside the gene matches: 2. Germline assignment: CDR1 SGHTA and CDR2 FQGNSA. This chain connects TRBV7-2 to TRBJ2-7, with TRBD2 matching 8 bases. The receptor was derived from a man in his forties or fifties who had recovered from COVID-19. Sequenced: PBMCs or T cells enriched from blood (not recorded which). CDR3 nucleotide sequence: TGTGCCAGCAGCTTAGTTGCGGGGGGCTCCTACGAGCAGTACGTC. Its protein product is CASSLVAGGSYEQYV.